One and the same sample provided the 23 T cell receptor beta chains below, sequenced in a study of OX40 agonist ivuxolimab in advanced cancers. Data came from immunoSEQ multiplex PCR; TCRdb stores just in-frame clones and leaves some out. This sample yields 50,000 to 70,000 clones, of which about 86% are seen a single time; roughly 2.1% belongs to the top ten. Source: CD4+ or CD8+ T cells sorted from blood, taken in a trial of the OX40 agonist ivuxolimab. Source of these receptors: an adult with an advanced solid tumor such as melanoma, head and neck, liver or kidney cancer.

The rearrangement uses TRBV9 and TRBJ2-1; 8 nucleotides agree with TRBD2. Germline CDR1 and CDR2: SGDLS and YYNGEE. This CDR3 contains 13 residues. The ends lost 2 bases at V and 9 bases at J; junction bases unmatched: 4. CDR3 region: CASSVGAGVEQFF. CDR3 in DNA: TGTGCCAGCAGCGTGGGAGCGGGAGTTGAGCAGTTCTTC.

V is TRBV6-1 and J is TRBJ1-1, with 7 bases lining up with TRBD1. After removal of 2 bases from V and 7 bases from J, the junction contained 10 bases not matched to a gene. Looked up from germline, CDR1 is MNHNS and CDR2 is SASEGT. The CDR3 consists of 15 residues. The CDR3 coding sequence is TGTGCCAGCAGTGAATTTACAGGGGCGGTTGGTGAAGCTTTCTTT. It specifies CASSEFTGAVGEAFF.

The CDR3 DNA reads TGTGCCAGCAGTTACGGATGGGGGAACACTGAAGCTTTCTTT. Translating gives CASSYGWGNTEAFF. The chain links TRBV27 to TRBJ1-1, with D unresolved. The CDR3 covers 14 residues. Germline CDR1 reads MNHEY; CDR2 reads SMNVEV (reference sequence). Trimming removed 4 bases from V and 1 base from J, with 10 bases in between.

The chain combines TRBV5-1 with TRBJ1-6; no definite D call. V was shortened by 4 bases and J by 8 bases, with 13 bases between the two germline ends. Germline CDR1 SGHRS, CDR2 YFSETQ. The CDR3 runs to 14 residues. The CDR3 DNA reads as TGCGCCAGCAGCGCGGACGTAGGTGATTCACCCCTCCACTTT. Translated: CASSADVGDSPLHF.

The gene calls are TRBV2 and TRBJ2-2, with a possible D match to TRBD1 (5 bases). The CDR3 is 14 amino acids. Germline CDR1 reads SNHLY; CDR2 reads FYNNEI. V was pared by 7 bases and J by 1 base, with 10 bases between. The CDR3 is CASKVQGNTGELFF. As DNA, the CDR3 is TGTGCCAGCAAAGTGCAGGGGAACACCGGGGAGCTGTTTTTT.

Concerning this clone: An end of the junction differs from the germline gene, which may be a read error. The chain recombines TRBV7-9 with TRBJ2-5; TRBD2 might be the D (5 bases). There are 12 residues in the CDR3. The germline gives CDR1 SEHNR, CDR2 FQNEAQ (reference sequence). The CDR3 sequence is CASSLALAHRHF. The CDR3 region has the DNA TGTGCCAGCAGCTTGGCGCTAGCCCACCGGCACTTC. Complete variable domain (other parts from reference TRBV7-9 and TRBJ2-5): DTGVSQNPRHKITKRGQNVTFRCDPISEHNRLYWYRQTLGQGPEFLTYFQNEAQLEKSRLLSDRFSAERPKGSFSTLEIQRTEQGDSAMYLCASSLALAHRHFGPGTRLLVL.

The chain links TRBV11-1 to TRBJ1-6, with TRBD1 identical over 10 bases. After removal of 5 bases from V and 9 bases from J, the junction contained 7 bases not matched to a gene. CDR3 length equals 15 residues. Germline CDR1 reads SGHAT; CDR2 reads FQDESV (reference sequence). The CDR3 bases are TGTGCCAGCAGCCGGTCCGGGACAGGGGTTTCACCCCTCCACTTT. Protein sequence: CASSRSGTGVSPLHF.

The gene calls are TRBV10-1 and TRBJ2-1; 7 bases agree with TRBD2. The CDR3 spans 12 residues. V lost 6 bases, J lost 8 bases, and 4 bases stayed unmatched. Germline V gene sequence: CDR1 WNHNN, CDR2 SYGVQD (reference sequence). In nucleotides, the CDR3 is TGCGCCAGCAGCGCCCGGGGGGATGAGCAGTTCTTC. Translated, it gives CASSARGDEQFF.

This chain uses TRBV7-9 with TRBJ1-6; TRBD1 agrees at 10 bases. Germline CDR1 and CDR2: SEHNR and FQNEAQ (reference sequence). The J segment lost 9 bases and the V segment lost 5 bases, leaving 7 bases of the junction unmatched. This CDR3 is built from 15 residues. Written as DNA, the CDR3 is TGTGCCAGCAGCCGGTCCGGGACAGGGGTTTCACCCCTCCACTTT. This translates into CASSRSGTGVSPLHF.

In this sample, this clone turned up once. V usage is TRBV5-4 and J usage is TRBJ1-5, with unresolved D. Trimming pared 3 bases from V and 0 bases from J, leaving 10 bases between. Germline CDR1 SGHNT, CDR2 YYREEE (reference sequence). CDR3 length: 15 amino acids. The CDR3 here is CASSSQPDSNQPQHF. The CDR3 DNA follows: TGTGCCAGCAGCTCACAGCCAGATAGCAATCAGCCCCAGCATTTT.

This clone was counted only a few times. The rearrangement joins TRBV11-2 to TRBJ2-3; D perhaps matches TRBD1 (5 bases). V was shortened by 5 bases and J by 3 bases, with 12 bases between the two germline ends. The germline gives CDR1 SGHAT, CDR2 FQNNGV. The CDR3 has 14 amino acids. CDR3 DNA sequence: TGTGCCAGCAGCAAGCCCCAGGGAACAGATACGCAGTATTTT. Translated, it gives CASSKPQGTDTQYF.

V usage is TRBV7-9 and J usage is TRBJ2-7, with D tentatively TRBD2 (5 bases). Germline assignment: CDR1 SEHNR and CDR2 FQNEAQ (reference sequence). The V end was cut by 1 base, the J end by 2 bases, with 18 bases between. The CDR3 is 17 amino acids. The CDR3 sequence is CASSLGSSGLRPYEQYF. CDR3 bases: TGTGCCAGCAGCTTAGGGAGTAGTGGACTTAGACCCTACGAGCAGTACTTC.

The chain links TRBV29-1 to TRBJ2-5; 8 bases map to TRBD2. Germline trimming cut 6 bases from V and 5 bases from J; bases unmatched to any gene: 8. From germline, CDR1 is SQVTM and CDR2 ANQGSEA. CDR3 size: 13 residues. The CDR3 DNA reads as TGCAGCGTAGGGGACCTAGCGGGCGAGACCCAGTACTTC. It encodes CSVGDLAGETQYF.

The chain's CDR3 is CASTVKTEAFF. In DNA, the CDR3 is TGTGCCAGCACCGTTAAAACTGAAGCTTTCTTT. This chain links TRBV6-5 with TRBJ1-1, with D unclear. There are 11 residues in the CDR3. With 7 bases removed from V and 5 bases from J, the gap between germline ends came to 8 bases. The V gene's germline CDR1 is MNHEY and CDR2 SVGAGI.

By share, this clone ranks as medium-sized. The chain employs TRBV14 and TRBJ2-7; either TRBD1 or TRBD2 may fit D (5 bases each). Trimming took 2 bases from V and 4 from J, leaving 18 bases between them. Germline V gene lookup returns CDR1 SGHDN and CDR2 FVKESK. The CDR3 length is 16 residues. The CDR3 protein is CASSQNPGPQPYEQYF. DNA for the CDR3: TGTGCCAGCAGCCAAAACCCGGGACCTCAGCCATACGAGCAGTACTTC.

The V gene is TRBV19, the J gene TRBJ2-2; possibly TRBD1 for D (5 bases). Germline CDR1 and CDR2: LNHDA and SQIVND (reference sequence). The CDR3 runs to 15 residues. The V gene lost 5 bases and the J gene lost 1 base, with 11 bases spanning the gap. The CDR3 bases are TGTGCCAGTAGTGTGGACACAAAGAACACCGGGGAGCTGTTTTTT. It codes for CASSVDTKNTGELFF.

The V and J genes are TRBV6-1 and TRBJ1-1, with TRBD1 matching over 11 bases. The CDR3 contains 15 residues. Germline CDR1 and CDR2: MNHNS and SASEGT. V shed 8 bases and J 5 bases; nucleotides not matched to a gene: 10. The CDR3 DNA reads as TGTGCCAGCGGTGGACAGGGGGCAGGTTTGACTGAAGCTTTCTTT. Its translation is CASGGQGAGLTEAFF.

J is TRBJ2-3 and V is TRBV4-1; D gene uncertain. Germline assignment: CDR1 MGHRA and CDR2 YSYEKL. The V and J ends lost 4 bases and 3 bases respectively, with 11 bases between them. CDR3 length equals 14 residues. Written as DNA, the CDR3 is TGCGCCAGCAGCCGGCCCCCGGAAACAGATACGCAGTATTTT. Its protein product is CASSRPPETDTQYF.

In this sample, this clone is medium-sized (0.01 to 0.1%). The gene calls are TRBV28 and TRBJ1-5; possibly TRBD1 for D (6 bases). The V and J ends lost 2 bases and 0 bases respectively, with 11 bases between them. CDR3 length: 16 amino acids. Germline lookup yields CDR1 MDHEN and CDR2 SYDVKM. The CDR3 spells CASSLGDTASNQPQHF. The CDR3 nucleotides read TGTGCCAGCAGTTTAGGGGACACAGCTAGCAATCAGCCCCAGCATTTT.

The chain couples TRBV5-1 to TRBJ1-4; maybe TRBD1 (6 bases). Trimming removed 0 bases at V and 6 bases at J, with 24 bases between. In germline, CDR1 is SGHRS, CDR2 YFSETQ. The CDR3 has 19 residues. As DNA, the CDR3 is TGCGCCAGCAGCTTGGTGGATGGGTTTGGGACAACCGTTCATGAAAAACTGTTTTTT. It specifies CASSLVDGFGTTVHEKLFF.

The chain is built from TRBV6-4 and TRBJ2-5; D call uncertain. The V gene lost 5 bases and the J gene lost 4 bases, with 11 bases spanning the gap. Germline CDR1 reads MRHNA; CDR2 reads SNTAGT. The CDR3 has 13 residues. CDR3 bases: TGTGCCAGCAGTCTAGGGATCGGAGAGACCCAGTACTTC. Translated, it gives CASSLGIGETQYF.

This clone occurred a few times. The CDR3 nucleotides read TGTGCCAGCAGCGTTGAGACAGGATCCTACGAGCAGTACTTC. Amino acid sequence: CASSVETGSYEQYF. The genes are TRBV5-4 and TRBJ2-7; tentatively, D is TRBD1 (6 bases). CDR3 length: 14 residues. Germline V lookup: CDR1 SGHNT, CDR2 YYREEE (reference sequence). V was cut by 4 bases and J by 1 base, with 12 bases left in between.

The DNA for the CDR3 is TGTGCCTGGAGTAATAAGGATACGCAGTATTTT. Residues: CAWSNKDTQYF. The chain recombines TRBV30 with TRBJ2-3; D not resolved. Trimming removed 2 bases at V and 6 bases at J, with 6 bases between. Germline V CDR1 and CDR2: GTSNPN, SVGIG (reference sequence). This CDR3 has 11 amino acids. The full variable domain, rest sourced from reference TRBV30 and TRBJ2-3, is SQTIHQWPATLVQPVGSPLSLECTVEGTSNPNLYWYRQAAGRGLQLLFYSVGIGQISSEVPQNLSASRPQDRQFILSSKKLLLSDSGFYLCAWSNKDTQYFGPGTRLTVL.